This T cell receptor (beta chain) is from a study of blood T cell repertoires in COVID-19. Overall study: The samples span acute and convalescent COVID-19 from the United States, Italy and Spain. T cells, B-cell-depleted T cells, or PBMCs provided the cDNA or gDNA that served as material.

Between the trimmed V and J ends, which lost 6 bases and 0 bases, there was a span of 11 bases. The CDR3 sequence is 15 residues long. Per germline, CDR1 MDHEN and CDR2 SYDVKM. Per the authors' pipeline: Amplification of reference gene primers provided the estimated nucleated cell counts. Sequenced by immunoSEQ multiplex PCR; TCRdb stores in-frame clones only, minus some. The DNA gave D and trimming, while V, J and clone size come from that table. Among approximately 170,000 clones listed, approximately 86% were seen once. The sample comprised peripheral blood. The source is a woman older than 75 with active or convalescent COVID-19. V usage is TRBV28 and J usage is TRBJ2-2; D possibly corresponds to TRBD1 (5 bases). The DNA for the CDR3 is TGTGCCAGCAGCCGCCGGACACCGAACACCGGGGAGCTGTTTTTT. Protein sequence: CASSRRTPNTGELFF.